This note documents a single TCR beta chain sequence. The record originates from a study of OX40 agonist ivuxolimab in advanced cancers. Study-wide background: Ivuxolimab, which is an agonistic anti-OX40 (CD134) antibody, was administered to the patients. Melanoma, hepatocellular carcinoma, head and neck or renal cell cancer occurred in dose-escalation patients.

Sequencing was performed with immunoSEQ multiplex PCR; in TCRdb, only in-frame clones are kept and a portion is missing. The profile shows some 100,000 clones, 85% to 90% of them singletons. Systemic immunosuppression or autoimmune disease history was grounds to exclude patients. The germline V gene has CDR1 SGHTA and CDR2 FQGTGA. V lost 3 bases to trimming and J lost 8 bases; unmatched junction nucleotides: 8. The CDR3 runs to 15 residues. This TCR came from an adult with an advanced solid tumor such as melanoma, head and neck, liver or kidney cancer. Sequencing used CD4+ or CD8+ T cells sorted from blood, obtained in a trial of the OX40 agonist ivuxolimab. The chain links TRBV7-3 to TRBJ2-1; the match to TRBD1 covers 9 bases. The CDR3 reads CASSLRQGGRDEQFF. The CDR3 DNA sequence: TGTGCCAGCAGCTTGCGACAGGGGGGCAGGGATGAGCAGTTCTTC.